These 9 T cell receptor beta chains were sequenced from one sample in a study of technical replicates of blood from a few donors. TCRdb keeps only in-frame clones here, not all; method: immunoSEQ multiplex PCR. The sample includes nearly 90,000 clones, 85% to 95% seen only once; the top ten take 0.34%. Sequenced material: T cells isolated from PBMCs. All receptors derive from a human donor in good health.

The rearrangement links TRBV25-1 to TRBJ2-3, with TRBD2 identical over 9 bases. CDR3 length: 15 amino acids. Trimming removed 4 bases from V and 6 bases from J; junction bases left unmatched: 8. Germline lookup yields CDR1 MGHDK and CDR2 SYGVNS. CDR3 nucleotides: TGTGCCAGCAGTGCTTCTAGCGGGGTAATCGATACGCAGTATTTT. It translates to CASSASSGVIDTQYF.

V gene TRBV9 combines with J gene TRBJ2-3, with D possibly being TRBD2 (6 bases). The CDR3 sequence is 18 residues long. Germline lookup yields CDR1 SGDLS and CDR2 YYNGEE. Trimming shortened V by 0 bases and J by 2 bases, and 19 bases separated the two germline ends. CDR3 in amino acids: CASSVEVLVPGDTDTQYF. The CDR3 coding sequence is TGTGCCAGCAGCGTAGAAGTATTGGTTCCGGGAGACACAGATACGCAGTATTTT.

This clone has just a few counts. The chain combines TRBV6-1 with TRBJ1-1; no clear D gene. CDR1 is MNHNS, CDR2 SASEGT, per germline. The CDR3 has 13 residues. Trimming stripped 3 bases from V and 6 bases from J, with 11 bases between. This CDR3 reads CASSDINLSEAFF. CDR3 DNA: TGTGCCAGCAGTGATATTAATCTTTCTGAAGCTTTCTTT.

The chain recombines TRBV30 with TRBJ1-2; no reliable D call. Trimming stripped 3 bases from V and 1 base from J, with 18 bases between. Germline V CDR1 and CDR2: GTSNPN, SVGIG (reference sequence). The CDR3 contains 16 residues. The CDR3 loop is CAWRTIGRIHNYGYTF. CDR3 coding DNA: TGTGCCTGGAGAACCATTGGGAGGATCCATAACTATGGCTACACCTTC.

This chain joins TRBV29-1 and TRBJ1-2; D might be TRBD1 (5 bases). The CDR3 sequence is 14 residues long. The germline CDR1 and CDR2 sequences are SQVTM and ANQGSEA. Trimming pared 5 bases from V and 8 bases from J, leaving 21 bases between. The DNA for the CDR3 is TGCAGCGTTCCCACGGGACGGGGGTCGGGCGGCTACACCTTC. Its translation is CSVPTGRGSGGYTF. Together with reference TRBV29-1 and TRBJ1-2, the CDR3 gives the full variable domain: SAVISQKPSRDICQRGTSLTIQCQVDSQVTMMFWYRQQPGQSLTLIATANQGSEATYESGFVIDKFPISRPNLTFSTLTVSNMSPEDSSIYLCSVPTGRGSGGYTFGSGTRLTVV.

The gene calls are TRBV19 and TRBJ2-1, with 11 bases that match TRBD2. The junction had 8 bases not matched to a gene; V was cut back by 1 base and J by 9 bases. CDR1 is LNHDA and CDR2 is SQIVND in the germline V gene (reference sequence). The length of the CDR3 is 16 residues. The CDR3 region is CASSIGGSGRGVEQFF. The CDR3 DNA follows: TGTGCCAGTAGTATAGGAGGTAGCGGGAGGGGGGTTGAGCAGTTCTTC.

The chain has TRBV10-2 and TRBJ2-3; D is perhaps TRBD1 (5 bases). V was clipped by 7 bases and J by 13 bases, with 18 bases between them. The CDR3 sequence is 12 residues long. Germline assignment: CDR1 WSHSY and CDR2 SAAADI. The CDR3 spells CASNLDREPEYF. The CDR3 DNA reads TGCGCCAGCAACCTAGACAGAGAACCGGAGTATTTT.

The gene calls are TRBV5-1 and TRBJ1-1, with a weak D call TRBD1 (5 bases). V was shortened by 5 bases and J by 3 bases, with 20 bases between the two germline ends. Per germline, CDR1 SGHRS and CDR2 YFSETQ. The CDR3 consists of 16 residues. DNA for the CDR3: TGCGCCAGCAGACAGGCGGGGGGAGGGGAATACACTGAAGCTTTCTTT. It is translated as CASRQAGGGEYTEAFF. The variable domain in full, completed from reference TRBV5-1 and TRBJ1-1, reads KAGVTQTPRYLIKTRGQQVTLSCSPISGHRSVSWYQQTPGQGLQFLFEYFSETQRNKGNFPGRFSGRQFSNSRSEMNVSTLELGDSALYLCASRQAGGGEYTEAFFGQGTRLTVV.

This clone was seen only once. This chain uses TRBV29-1 with TRBJ1-3; D ambiguous. CDR1 SQVTM and CDR2 ANQGSEA come from the germline V gene. This CDR3 spans 13 amino acids. Trimming removed 4 bases from V and 0 bases from J, with 7 bases in between. The CDR3 reads CSVVQLSGNTIYF. As DNA, the CDR3 is TGCAGCGTTGTTCAACTCTCTGGAAACACCATATATTTT.